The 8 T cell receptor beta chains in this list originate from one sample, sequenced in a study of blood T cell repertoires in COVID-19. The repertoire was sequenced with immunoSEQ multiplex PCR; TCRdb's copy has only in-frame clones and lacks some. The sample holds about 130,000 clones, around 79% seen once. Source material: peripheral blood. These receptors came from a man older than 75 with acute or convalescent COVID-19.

CDR3 DNA: TGTGCCAGCAGCTGGGACAGGGGGCGCTGGAACACAGATACGCAGTATTTT. Protein product: CASSWDRGRWNTDTQYF. V usage is TRBV5-8 and J usage is TRBJ2-3; 12 nucleotides agree with TRBD1. The CDR3 consists of 17 residues. Germline V gives CDR1 SGHTS, CDR2 YDEGEE. V lost 3 bases, J lost 2 bases, and 7 bases stayed unmatched.

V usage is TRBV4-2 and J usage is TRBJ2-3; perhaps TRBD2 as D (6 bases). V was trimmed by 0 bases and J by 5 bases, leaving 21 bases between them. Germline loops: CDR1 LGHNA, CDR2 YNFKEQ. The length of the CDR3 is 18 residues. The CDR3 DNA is TGTGCCAGCAGCCAAGATAGAGGAGGGGCCTCGATCATAGATACGCAGTATTTT. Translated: CASSQDRGGASIIDTQYF.

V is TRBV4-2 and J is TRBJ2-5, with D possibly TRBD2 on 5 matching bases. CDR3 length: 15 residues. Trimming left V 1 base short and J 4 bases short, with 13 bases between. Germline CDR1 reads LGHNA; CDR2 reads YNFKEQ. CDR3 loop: CASSQVAGRGETQYF. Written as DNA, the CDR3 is TGTGCCAGCAGCCAAGTGGCAGGTCGGGGAGAGACCCAGTACTTC.

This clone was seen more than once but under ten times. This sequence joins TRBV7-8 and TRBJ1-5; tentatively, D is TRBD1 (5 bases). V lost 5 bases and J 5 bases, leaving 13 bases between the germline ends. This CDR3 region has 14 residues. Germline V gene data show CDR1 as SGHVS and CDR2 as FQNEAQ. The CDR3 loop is CASSPAFRDQPQHF. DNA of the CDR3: TGTGCCAGCAGCCCTGCCTTCAGGGATCAGCCCCAGCATTTT.

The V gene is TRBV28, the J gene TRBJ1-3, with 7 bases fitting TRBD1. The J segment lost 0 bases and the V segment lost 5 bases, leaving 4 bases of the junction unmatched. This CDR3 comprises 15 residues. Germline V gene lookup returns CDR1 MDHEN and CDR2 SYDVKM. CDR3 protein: CASSTGTVSGNTIYF. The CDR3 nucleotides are TGTGCCAGCAGTACCGGGACAGTCTCTGGAAACACCATATATTTT.

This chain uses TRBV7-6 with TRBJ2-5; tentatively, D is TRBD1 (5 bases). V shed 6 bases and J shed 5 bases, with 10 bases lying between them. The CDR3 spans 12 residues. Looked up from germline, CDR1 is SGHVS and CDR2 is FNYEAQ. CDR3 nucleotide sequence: TGTGCCAGCAGTCTAAAGGGGGAGACCCAGTACTTC. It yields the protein CASSLKGETQYF.

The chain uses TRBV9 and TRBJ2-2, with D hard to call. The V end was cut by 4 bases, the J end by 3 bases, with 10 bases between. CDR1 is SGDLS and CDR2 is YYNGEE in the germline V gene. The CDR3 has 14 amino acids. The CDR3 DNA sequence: TGTGCCAGCAGCCTTCTAGTAGACACCGGGGAGCTGTTTTTT. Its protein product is CASSLLVDTGELFF.

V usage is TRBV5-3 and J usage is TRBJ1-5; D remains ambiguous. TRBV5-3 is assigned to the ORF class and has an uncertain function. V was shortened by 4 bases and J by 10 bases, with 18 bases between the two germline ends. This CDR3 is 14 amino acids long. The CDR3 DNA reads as TGTGCCAGAAGCCCCCTAAAGCGGGCGGTCCCCCAGCATTTT. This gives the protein CARSPLKRAVPQHF.